This T cell receptor beta chain was retrieved from a study of cytomegalovirus exposure and HLA in healthy donors. This clone was found a few times. Antigen: not known. V trimming: 2 bases; J trimming: 3 bases; junction bases outside the gene matches: 11. CDR3 length: 17 amino acids. CDR1 and CDR2 (germline): MNHNS, SASEGT. Donors had nominal health at sampling but likely had unrecorded immune exposures. The study, taken as a whole, reports: Sequencing artifact likely explains a cluster of highly shared sequence variants. The study reported that TCR beta sequences accurately predicted HLA-A and HLA-B alleles in most subjects.

The PCR employed 60 Vbeta primers together with 13 Jbeta primers. Only in-frame clones appear in the TCRdb table, and some are missing; sequencing was by immunoSEQ multiplex PCR. The sample consists of roughly 160,000 clones, more than 65% of them appearing once. The source is a woman aged 25 to 39 in good health and CMV-seronegative. J is TRBJ2-3 and V is TRBV6-1; 7 nucleotides align to TRBD1. Sequenced sample: PBMCs. The CDR3 sequence: CASSEIQGDRATDTQYF. CDR3 sequence (DNA): TGTGCCAGCAGTGAAATCCAAGGTGACAGGGCGACAGATACGCAGTATTTT.